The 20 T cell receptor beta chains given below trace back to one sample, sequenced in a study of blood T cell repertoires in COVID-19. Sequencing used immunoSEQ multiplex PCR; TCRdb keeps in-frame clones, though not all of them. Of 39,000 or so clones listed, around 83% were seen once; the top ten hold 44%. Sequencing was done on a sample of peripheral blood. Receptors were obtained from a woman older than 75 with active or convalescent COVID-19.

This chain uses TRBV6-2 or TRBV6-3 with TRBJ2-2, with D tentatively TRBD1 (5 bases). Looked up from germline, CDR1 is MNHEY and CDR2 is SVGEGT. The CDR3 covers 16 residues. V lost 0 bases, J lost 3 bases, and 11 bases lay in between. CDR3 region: CASSYSSKQDTGELFF. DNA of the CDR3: TGTGCCAGCAGTTACTCGAGTAAACAGGACACCGGGGAGCTGTTTTTT.

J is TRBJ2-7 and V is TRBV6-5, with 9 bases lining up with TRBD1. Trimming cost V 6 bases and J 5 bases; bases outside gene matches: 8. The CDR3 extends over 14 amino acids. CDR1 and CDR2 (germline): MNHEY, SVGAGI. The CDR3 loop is CASRGPGTGHEQYF. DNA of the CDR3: TGTGCCAGCAGGGGCCCTGGGACAGGGCACGAGCAGTACTTC.

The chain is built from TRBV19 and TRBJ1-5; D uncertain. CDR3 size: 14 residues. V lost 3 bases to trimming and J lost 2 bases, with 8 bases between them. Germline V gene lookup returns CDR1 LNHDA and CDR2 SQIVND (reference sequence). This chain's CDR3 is CASSISAGNQPQHF. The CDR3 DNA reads TGTGCCAGTAGTATTTCTGCGGGCAATCAGCCCCAGCATTTT.

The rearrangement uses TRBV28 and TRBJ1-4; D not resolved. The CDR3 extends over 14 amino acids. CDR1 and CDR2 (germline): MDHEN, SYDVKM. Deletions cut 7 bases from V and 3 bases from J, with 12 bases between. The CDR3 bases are TGTGCCAGCACAGAGACACCTTCTAATGAAAAACTGTTTTTT. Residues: CASTETPSNEKLFF.

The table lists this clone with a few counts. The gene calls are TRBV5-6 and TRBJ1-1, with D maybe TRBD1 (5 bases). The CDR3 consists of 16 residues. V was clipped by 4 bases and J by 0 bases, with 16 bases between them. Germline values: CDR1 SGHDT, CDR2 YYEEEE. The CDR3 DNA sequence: TGTGCCAGCAGCGTCCGAGACAGACCCTTGAACACTGAAGCTTTCTTT. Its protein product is CASSVRDRPLNTEAFF.

CDR3 in amino acids: CASSDGLGGRAGYVNTQYF. The CDR3 DNA reads as TGTGCCAGCAGCGATGGGTTGGGTGGGAGAGCCGGGTATGTGAATACGCAGTATTTT. The chain is built from TRBV28 and TRBJ2-3; a possible D gene is TRBD2 (5 bases). Per the germline V gene, CDR1 is MDHEN and CDR2 is SYDVKM. Trimming removed 6 bases from V and 7 bases from J, with 32 bases in between. The CDR3 totals 19 residues.

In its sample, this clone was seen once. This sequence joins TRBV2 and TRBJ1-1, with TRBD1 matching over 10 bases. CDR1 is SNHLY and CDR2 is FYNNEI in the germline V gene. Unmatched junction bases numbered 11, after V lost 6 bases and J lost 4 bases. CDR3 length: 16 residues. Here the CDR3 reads CASRAGTGVSSTEAFF. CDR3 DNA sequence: TGTGCCAGCAGGGCCGGGACAGGGGTCTCGAGCACTGAAGCTTTCTTT.

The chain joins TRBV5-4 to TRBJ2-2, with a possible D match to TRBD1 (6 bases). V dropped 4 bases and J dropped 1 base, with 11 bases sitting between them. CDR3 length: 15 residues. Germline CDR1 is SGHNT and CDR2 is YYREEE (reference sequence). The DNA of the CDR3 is TGTGCCAGCAGCGTCGACAGGTTGAACACCGGGGAGCTGTTTTTT. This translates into CASSVDRLNTGELFF.

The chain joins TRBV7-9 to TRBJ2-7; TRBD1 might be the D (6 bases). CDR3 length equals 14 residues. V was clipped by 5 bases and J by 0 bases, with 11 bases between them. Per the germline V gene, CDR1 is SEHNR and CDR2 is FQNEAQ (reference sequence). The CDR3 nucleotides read TGTGCCAGCAGCCCGGACAGTTTCTCCTACGAGCAGTACTTC. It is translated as CASSPDSFSYEQYF.

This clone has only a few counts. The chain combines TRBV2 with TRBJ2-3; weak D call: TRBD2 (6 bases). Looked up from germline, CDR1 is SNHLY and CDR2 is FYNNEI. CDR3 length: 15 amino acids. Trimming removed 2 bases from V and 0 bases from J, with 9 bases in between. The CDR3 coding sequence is TGTGCCAGCAGTGAATTCGGGGGAAGCACAGATACGCAGTATTTT. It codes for CASSEFGGSTDTQYF.

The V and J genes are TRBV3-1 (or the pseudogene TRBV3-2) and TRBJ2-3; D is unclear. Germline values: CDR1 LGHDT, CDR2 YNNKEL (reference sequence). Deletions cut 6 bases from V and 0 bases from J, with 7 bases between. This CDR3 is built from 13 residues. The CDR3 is CASRPTSTDTQYF. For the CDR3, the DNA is TGTGCCAGCAGACCGACTAGCACAGATACGCAGTATTTT.

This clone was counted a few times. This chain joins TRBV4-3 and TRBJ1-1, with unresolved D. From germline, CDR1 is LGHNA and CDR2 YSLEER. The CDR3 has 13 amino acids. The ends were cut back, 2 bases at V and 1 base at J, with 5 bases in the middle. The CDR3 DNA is TGCGCCAGCAGCCAAACACAGAACACTGAAGCTTTCTTT. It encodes CASSQTQNTEAFF.

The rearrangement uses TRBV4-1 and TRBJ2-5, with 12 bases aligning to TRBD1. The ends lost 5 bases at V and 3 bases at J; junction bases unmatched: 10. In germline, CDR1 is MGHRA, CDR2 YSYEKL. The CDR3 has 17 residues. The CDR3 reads CASSLHPGQGAEETQYF. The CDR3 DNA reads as TGCGCCAGCAGCTTGCATCCGGGACAGGGGGCAGAAGAGACCCAGTACTTC.

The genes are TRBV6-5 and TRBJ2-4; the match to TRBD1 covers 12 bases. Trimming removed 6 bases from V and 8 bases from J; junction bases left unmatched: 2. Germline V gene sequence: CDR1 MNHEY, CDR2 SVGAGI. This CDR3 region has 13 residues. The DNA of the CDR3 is TGTGCCAGCAGGGGGACAGGGGGCGACATTCAGTACTTC. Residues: CASRGTGGDIQYF.

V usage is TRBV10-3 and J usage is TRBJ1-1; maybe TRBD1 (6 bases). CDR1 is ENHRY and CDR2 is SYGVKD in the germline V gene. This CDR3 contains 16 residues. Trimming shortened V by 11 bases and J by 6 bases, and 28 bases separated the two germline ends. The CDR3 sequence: CAAVRGSGGAWSEAFF. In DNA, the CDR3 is TGTGCCGCGGTGCGGGGGTCGGGGGGCGCGTGGTCTGAAGCTTTCTTT.

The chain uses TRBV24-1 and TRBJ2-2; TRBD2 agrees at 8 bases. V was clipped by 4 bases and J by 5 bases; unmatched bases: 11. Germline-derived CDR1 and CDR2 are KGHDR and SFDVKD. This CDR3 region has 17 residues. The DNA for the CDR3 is TGTGCCACCAGTGACGATAGCGGGGCTAGGAGGACCGGGGAGCTGTTTTTT. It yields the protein CATSDDSGARRTGELFF.

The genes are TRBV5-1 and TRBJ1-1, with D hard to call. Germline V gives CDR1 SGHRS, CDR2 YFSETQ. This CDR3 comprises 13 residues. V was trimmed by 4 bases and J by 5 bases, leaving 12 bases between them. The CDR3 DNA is TGCGCCAGCAGCGCCCTAGATGGGACTGAAGCTTTCTTT. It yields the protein CASSALDGTEAFF.

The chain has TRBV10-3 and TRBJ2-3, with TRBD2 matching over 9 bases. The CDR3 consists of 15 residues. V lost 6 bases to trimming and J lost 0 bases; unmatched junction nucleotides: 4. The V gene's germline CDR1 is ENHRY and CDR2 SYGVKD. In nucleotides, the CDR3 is TGTGCCATCAGCGTGACTAGCGGTAGCACAGATACGCAGTATTTT. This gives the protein CAISVTSGSTDTQYF.

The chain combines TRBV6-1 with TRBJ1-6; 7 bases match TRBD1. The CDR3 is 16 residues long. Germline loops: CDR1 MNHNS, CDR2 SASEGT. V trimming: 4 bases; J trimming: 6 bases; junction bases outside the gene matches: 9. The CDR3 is CASSVMNRGLNSPLHF. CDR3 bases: TGTGCCAGCAGTGTAATGAACAGGGGACTTAATTCACCCCTCCACTTT.

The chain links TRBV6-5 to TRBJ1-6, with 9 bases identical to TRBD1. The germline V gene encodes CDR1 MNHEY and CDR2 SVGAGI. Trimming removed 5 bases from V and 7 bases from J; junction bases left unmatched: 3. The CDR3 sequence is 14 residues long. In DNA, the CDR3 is TGTGCCAGCAGTATCGGGACAGGGAATTCACCCCTCCACTTT. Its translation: CASSIGTGNSPLHF.